This T cell receptor (beta chain) was profiled in a study of T cells after yellow fever vaccination. The overall study: Libraries from low-cell-number fractions were prepared with the SMART-Seq v4 Ultra Low Input RNA kit. Study-level points and caveats: CD4 and CD8 compartments shared a small share of clonotypes, likely from convergent recombination. Post-booster samples contained most primary-vaccination clones (approximately 96% CD4, approximately 88% CD8).

This clonotype was counted ten times or more. Its antigen remains unknown. TCRdb passed the 5' RACE reads through MiXCR, listing each CDR3 protein once. The sample contains 300,000 to 400,000 distinct CDR3 sequences, around 12% of which appear only once. V was pared by 11 bases and J by 4 bases, with 14 bases of the junction left unmatched. Per the germline V gene, CDR1 is MNHEY and CDR2 is SMNVEV (reference sequence). CDR3 length: 16 amino acids. The rearrangement links TRBV27 to TRBJ2-5; 12 bases are a match to TRBD2. This clonotype was obtained from a man between 18 and 35 years old who received the YFV17D yellow fever vaccine. The sample in question was CD4+ T cells sorted from PBMCs, obtained 15 days after the yellow fever booster vaccination. CDR3 nucleotide sequence: TGTGCCCGCTCTAGCGGGGGGGCCGGTTTGTTAGAGACCCAGTACTTC. This sequence encodes CARSSGGAGLLETQYF.